Below, 10 T cell receptor beta chains from the same sample are listed, as sequenced in a study of blood T cell repertoires in COVID-19. The protocol was immunoSEQ multiplex PCR, while the TCRdb copy is restricted to in-frame clones and leaves out a portion. The table records some 240,000 clones, around 80% of them present only once. The sample was PBMCs or T cells enriched from blood (not recorded which). Every receptor here comes from a man aged 25-45 years with acute COVID-19.

This chain uses TRBV6-5 with TRBJ1-5, with D unclear. The germline V gene encodes CDR1 MNHEY and CDR2 SVGAGI. The CDR3 has 14 amino acids. Trimming took 7 bases from V and 1 from J, leaving 11 bases between them. In DNA form, the CDR3 reads TGTGCCAGCATTTCGGGGTCGAGCAATCAGCCCCAGCATTTT. It specifies CASISGSSNQPQHF.

The CDR3 bases are TGTGCCAGCAAGAGGGCCCAGAATAGGGAGCAGTACGTC. This translates into CASKRAQNREQYV. The chain uses TRBV6-5 and TRBJ2-7; TRBD2 might be the D (5 bases). The germline gives CDR1 MNHEY, CDR2 SVGAGI. The CDR3 extends over 13 amino acids. V shed 7 bases and J shed 7 bases, with 17 bases lying between them.

The chain recombines TRBV30 with TRBJ2-1; 9 positions agree with TRBD2. The trim removed 0 bases at V and 7 bases at J, leaving 25 bases unmatched. In germline, CDR1 is GTSNPN, CDR2 SVGIG (reference sequence). This CDR3 is 21 amino acids long. The CDR3 here is CAWSVAGGQRWVRTSVNEQFF. The CDR3 region has the DNA TGTGCCTGGAGTGTGGCGGGAGGGCAGAGGTGGGTAAGGACATCCGTTAATGAGCAGTTCTTC.

The V gene is TRBV27, the J gene TRBJ2-7; 7 positions agree with TRBD1. CDR3 length: 12 amino acids. With V trimmed by 11 bases and J by 5 bases, 9 bases remained unmatched. Germline CDR1 and CDR2: MNHEY and SMNVEV (reference sequence). CDR3: CAVGDRFHEQYV. For the CDR3, the DNA is TGTGCCGTGGGGGACAGATTTCACGAGCAGTACGTC.

The J gene is TRBJ2-7, the V gene TRBV5-5; 9 nucleotides match TRBD1. The CDR3 runs to 15 residues. The V gene end was trimmed by 0 bases and the J gene end by 4 bases; junction bases not matched to a gene: 5. Germline CDR1 reads SGHKS; CDR2 reads YYEKEE (reference sequence). DNA for the CDR3: TGTGCCAGCAGCTTGGGCGGGACAGGGATATACGAGCAGTACGTC. Protein sequence: CASSLGGTGIYEQYV.

V usage is TRBV6-2 or TRBV6-3 and J usage is TRBJ2-7; 10 bases line up with TRBD2. Per the germline V gene, CDR1 is MNHEY and CDR2 is SVGEGT. This CDR3 spans 16 amino acids. The ends lost 0 bases at V and 4 bases at J; junction bases unmatched: 6. For the CDR3, the DNA is TGTGCCAGCAGTTACTCGCAAGCGGGAGGGCCTTACGAGCAGTACGTC. The encoded protein is CASSYSQAGGPYEQYV.

This clone was found many times. The genes are TRBV4-2 and TRBJ2-2; 9 positions match TRBD2. Unmatched junction bases numbered 11, after V lost 1 base and J lost 5 bases. The germline CDR1 and CDR2 sequences are LGHNA and YNFKEQ. CDR3 size: 18 residues. CDR3 sequence (DNA): TGTGCCAGCAGCCAAGGGGTGGTAGCGGGAGATCAGACCGGGGAGCTGTTTTTT. It encodes CASSQGVVAGDQTGELFF.

The CDR3 DNA reads TGCGCCAGCAGTCAATCCCGGGACACAGCCTACGAGCAGTACGTC. Protein: CASSQSRDTAYEQYV. V is TRBV23-1 and J is TRBJ2-7, with D tentatively TRBD1 (6 bases). TRBV23-1 carries the ORF label, with uncertain function. Trimming shortened V by 0 bases and J by 2 bases, and 11 bases separated the two germline ends. This CDR3 is 15 amino acids long.

This clone has more than one count but fewer than ten. The chain is built from TRBV9 and TRBJ2-2; 12 bases align to TRBD2. The J segment lost 7 bases and the V segment lost 4 bases, leaving 11 bases of the junction unmatched. Germline V CDR1 and CDR2: SGDLS, YYNGEE. The CDR3 loop spans 17 amino acids. This chain's CDR3 is CASSPSLAGGGSGELFF. For the CDR3, the DNA is TGTGCCAGCAGCCCCTCACTAGCGGGAGGAGGTAGCGGGGAGCTGTTTTTT.

The genes are TRBV11-3 and TRBJ2-7; D unclear. Germline CDR1 and CDR2: SGHNT and YENEEA. Trimming took off 5 bases at V and 5 bases at J, with 16 bases between the two ends. This CDR3 is built from 14 residues. The CDR3 nucleotides are TGTGCCAGCAGCGACTCTCACTTGAAAGACGAGCAGTACGTC. Amino acids: CASSDSHLKDEQYV.